The source of this T cell receptor beta chain is a study of blood T cell repertoires in COVID-19. Trimming shortened V by 3 bases and J by 7 bases, and 9 bases separated the two germline ends. Germline values: CDR1 SQVTM, CDR2 ANQGSEA. This CDR3 region has 11 residues. TCRdb's copy holds only in-frame clones and misses some; the assay was immunoSEQ multiplex PCR. The sample shows more than 95,000 clones, around 83% of them seen only once. This receptor was taken from a woman in her fifties or sixties in a cohort sampled during active or convalescent COVID-19. Sequenced material: peripheral blood. The chain carries TRBV29-1 and TRBJ1-1; D remains unclear. CDR3 residues: CSVERAIEAFF. CDR3 DNA sequence: TGCAGCGTTGAGAGGGCAATTGAAGCTTTCTTT.